These T cell receptor beta chains were read from a single sample in a study of yellow fever vaccine responses in identical twins. One entry per CDR3 protein results from TCRdb running MiXCR on the RT-PCR reads. The repertoire holds some 3,900 distinct CDR3 sequences, with 73% as singletons. Sequencing was performed on T cells from blood (PBMCs), unsorted or a sorted subset (not recorded which), taken before or after yellow fever vaccination (not recorded which). These receptors were taken from a woman under 30 who received the yellow fever vaccine. Both conserved end residues are part of each CDR3. The D gene is left open where the match is weak. Only some rows state a clone size, as once, few, many or a class for expanded clones.

j_gene,v_gene,d_gene,abundance,CDR3nt,CDR3aa
TRBJ1-1,TRBV11-2,-,-,TGTGCCAGCGGACAGTCTATTTGGGCTTTCTTT,CASGQSIWAFF
TRBJ2-3,TRBV28,-,-,TGTGCCAGCAGTTTAACGGGAGAGACAGATACGCAGTATTTT,CASSLTGETDTQYF
TRBJ1-5,TRBV15,-,-,TGTGCCACCAGCAGAGGGACGGTCAATCAGCCCCAGCATTTT,CATSRGTVNQPQHF
TRBJ2-7,TRBV15,-,-,TGTGCCACCAGCGAAGGACCTTCCTACGAGCAGTACTTC,CATSEGPSYEQYF
TRBJ1-1,TRBV7-3,-,-,TGTGCCAGCAGCTTATTACGGGTTGTGAACACTGAAGCTTTCTTT,CASSLLRVVNTEAFF
TRBJ1-5,TRBV15,TRBD1,few,TGTGCCACCAGCAGAGGACAGGGGTTGGGTCAGCCCCAGCATTTT,CATSRGQGLGQPQHF
TRBJ2-4,TRBV12-3/TRBV12-4,-,-,TGTGCCAGCAGTTTAAGTAGCCTTTTTGCCAAAAACATTCAGTACTTC,CASSLSSLFAKNIQYF
TRBJ2-1,TRBV6-5,-,few,TGTGCCAGCAGTTACTCGGAAGGGGCACCCTACAATGAGCAGTTCTTC,CASSYSEGAPYNEQFF
TRBJ1-3,TRBV11-3,-,-,TGTGCCAGCAGCTTAGGTCGCAGCTCTGGAAACACCATATATTTT,CASSLGRSSGNTIYF
TRBJ2-7,TRBV5-1,-,-,TGCGCCAGCAGCGAATTCTACGAGCAGTACTTC,CASSEFYEQYF
TRBJ2-7,TRBV11-1,-,-,TGTGCCAGCAGCTTGACCCAAGCGGGTCTTGATGAGCAGTACTTC,CASSLTQAGLDEQYF
TRBJ2-2,TRBV4-3,-,-,TGCGCCAGCAGCCAAGATGGCAGGGATGAGACCGGGGAGCTGTTTTTT,CASSQDGRDETGELFF
TRBJ1-2,TRBV11-3,-,-,TGTGCCAGCAGCTTACGGGCGTCCTCCTATGGCTACACCTTC,CASSLRASSYGYTF
TRBJ2-1,TRBV15,TRBD1,-,TGTGCCACCAGCAGGGAGACAGGGTCTCCTGAGCAGTTCTTC,CATSRETGSPEQFF
TRBJ2-1,TRBV7-3,TRBD1,few,TGTGCCAGCAGCTTGGGGCAGGGGGCCTACAATGAGCAGTTCTTC,CASSLGQGAYNEQFF
TRBJ1-5,TRBV24-1,-,few,TGTGCCACCAGTGATGGGGGAAATCAGCCCCAGCATTTT,CATSDGGNQPQHF
TRBJ1-2,TRBV6-5,-,-,TGTGCCAGCAGTTACGCGAGGAGGGATGGCTACACCTTC,CASSYARRDGYTF
TRBJ2-3,TRBV15,-,-,TGTGCCACCAGCAGTTCCCCGGAAAGGGATACGCAGTATTTT,CATSSSPERDTQYF
TRBJ2-1,TRBV11-3,-,-,TGTGCCAGCAGCCAGTATAACAATGAGCAGTTCTTC,CASSQYNNEQFF
TRBJ2-1,TRBV4-3,TRBD2,large,TGCGCCAGCAGCCAAGAAAGCGGGGAAACCTACAATGAGCAGTTCTTC,CASSQESGETYNEQFF
TRBJ2-7,TRBV4-3,-,-,TGCGCCAGCAGCCAAGATCGGGCAGCGACCTACGAGCAGTACTTC,CASSQDRAATYEQYF
TRBJ1-1,TRBV4-1,-,-,TGCGCCAGCAGCCCGGGACAGAACACTGAAGCTTTCTTT,CASSPGQNTEAFF
TRBJ1-1,TRBV12-5,-,-,TGTGCTAGTGCCCCGGACGGGATTGAAGCTTTCTTT,CASAPDGIEAFF
TRBJ1-1,TRBV15,TRBD1,-,TGTGCCACCAGCAGACACAGGGGCTACACTGAAGCTTTCTTT,CATSRHRGYTEAFF
TRBJ1-2,TRBV5-5,-,-,TGTGCCAGCAGCCCGGGGTCCTCCTATGGCTACACCTTC,CASSPGSSYGYTF
TRBJ2-1,TRBV4-1,-,few,TGCGCCAGCAGCCAAGATCCCAGTACCCACAATGAGCAGTTCTTC,CASSQDPSTHNEQFF
TRBJ1-1,TRBV15,-,-,TGTGCCACCAGCAGAGATCTGTCAGTAGCGAACACTGAAGCTTTCTTT,CATSRDLSVANTEAFF
TRBJ2-1,TRBV7-6,-,few,TGTGCCAGCAGCCCGCCGGGACTGGCCTACAATGAGCAGTTCTTC,CASSPPGLAYNEQFF
TRBJ2-7,TRBV2,-,-,TGTGCCAGCAGTGAAGCCAGAAACTCCTACGAGCAGTACTTC,CASSEARNSYEQYF
TRBJ2-2,TRBV11-1,-,-,TGTGCCAGCAGCTCCACAGGTTTAGATGCCGGGGAGCTGTTTTTT,CASSSTGLDAGELFF
TRBJ2-1,TRBV4-3,TRBD1,-,TGCGCCAGCAGCCTGGGACAGGGTTATGAGCAGTTCTTC,CASSLGQGYEQFF
TRBJ2-7,TRBV11-2,-,-,TGTGCCAGCAGCGAAGGACCGGGCGAGCAGTACTTC,CASSEGPGEQYF
TRBJ2-4,TRBV23-1,-,-,TGCGCCAGCAGTCAATCGGAGCAATCTACCAAAAACATTCAGTACTTC,CASSQSEQSTKNIQYF
TRBJ1-5,TRBV4-1,-,-,TGCGCCAGCAGCCTACAGGAGGCGCAGCCCCAGCATTTT,CASSLQEAQPQHF
TRBJ2-1,TRBV29-1,TRBD1,-,TGCAGCGTTTCTGACAGGGAGAATGAGCAGTTCTTC,CSVSDRENEQFF
TRBJ1-2,TRBV15,-,-,TGTGCCACCAGCAGAGCAGGGGCCTATGGCTACACCTTC,CATSRAGAYGYTF
TRBJ2-1,TRBV15,-,few,TGTGCCACCAGCAGACCGGGACCATACAATGAGCAGTTCTTC,CATSRPGPYNEQFF
TRBJ2-7,TRBV11-1,TRBD2,-,TGTGCCAGCAGCACATCGTTCGAGCGGGAGAGCTACGAGCAGTACTTC,CASSTSFERESYEQYF
TRBJ2-1,TRBV2,-,-,TGTGCCAGCAGTGAAGGGCGGAACAATGAGCAGTTCTTC,CASSEGRNNEQFF
TRBJ2-1,TRBV4-2,TRBD2,once,TGTGCCAGCAGCCATTCCCCGGGACTACAGGATGAGCAGTTCTTC,CASSHSPGLQDEQFF
TRBJ1-2,TRBV29-1,-,few,TGCAGCGTTGTGGTTGGAGGGGGCTATGGCTACACCTTC,CSVVVGGGYGYTF
TRBJ2-7,TRBV27,TRBD1,-,TGTGCCAGCAGTTTACAGCAGGGGGCGGACGAGCAGTACTTC,CASSLQQGADEQYF
TRBJ2-1,TRBV7-1,-,once,TGTGCCAGCAGCTCCAGACTTGGGAATGAGCAGTTCTTC,CASSSRLGNEQFF
TRBJ1-2,TRBV4-1,TRBD1,-,TGCGCCAGCAGCCAACAATCGGACAGGCCCCAATATGGCTACACCTTC,CASSQQSDRPQYGYTF
TRBJ1-1,TRBV4-3,-,-,TGCGCCAGCAGCCAAGACCCAAGGAAGAACACTGAAGCTTTCTTT,CASSQDPRKNTEAFF
TRBJ2-6,TRBV6-2/TRBV6-3,-,few,TGTGCCAGCAGTTACGACGGGGGTGGGGCCAACGTCCTGACTTTC,CASSYDGGGANVLTF
TRBJ2-5,TRBV11-1,-,-,TGTGCCAGCAGCCAGGGGAGGTACTACCGGGACGATGGAGAGACCCAGTACTTC,CASSQGRYYRDDGETQYF
TRBJ2-1,TRBV28,TRBD2,-,TGTGCCAGCAGTTTAGGGCTCAATTGGCGGGAGGGGTCCAATGAGCAGTTCTTC,CASSLGLNWREGSNEQFF
TRBJ2-2,TRBV4-3,TRBD1,-,TGCGCCAGCAGCCAGGGACCGGGACAGGGTTTCACCGGGGAGCTGTTTTTT,CASSQGPGQGFTGELFF
TRBJ2-7,TRBV15,TRBD1,-,TGTGCCACCAGCAGGGGACAGGGGGCCTACGAGCAGTACTTC,CATSRGQGAYEQYF
TRBJ2-7,TRBV11-1,-,-,TGTGCCAGCAGCTTAGTCCTCACTGGAAATTACGAGCAGTACTTC,CASSLVLTGNYEQYF
TRBJ2-7,TRBV7-6,-,-,TGTGCCAGCAGCTTGAGGCCAACCTACGAGCAGTACTTC,CASSLRPTYEQYF
TRBJ1-1,TRBV4-1,TRBD1,few,TGCGCCAGCAGCCAAGGGACAGGGTTGGACACTGAAGCTTTCTTC,CASSQGTGLDTEAFF
TRBJ1-5,TRBV20-1,-,-,TGCAGTGCTAGAGATCGGGCAGGGGAAAGCCAGCCCCAGCATTTT,CSARDRAGESQPQHF
TRBJ2-7,TRBV6-2/TRBV6-3,-,few,TGTGCCAGCAGTTACTCGGCCGGCTACGAGCAGTACTTC,CASSYSAGYEQYF
TRBJ1-5,TRBV29-1,-,-,TGCAGCCCTTCCCGGGCACCTAATCAGCCCCAGCATTTT,CSPSRAPNQPQHF
TRBJ2-1,TRBV5-6,TRBD2,-,TGTGCCAGCAGCTTGTCTAGCGGGAGAAATTACAATGAGCAGTTCTTC,CASSLSSGRNYNEQFF
TRBJ2-7,TRBV7-6,TRBD2,-,TGTGCCAGCAGCTCCAAACTAGCGCCGAGCTCCTACGAGCAGTACTTC,CASSSKLAPSSYEQYF
TRBJ2-7,TRBV9,-,once,TGTGCCAGCAGCGTAGGTAGCTCCTACGAGCAGTACTTC,CASSVGSSYEQYF
TRBJ2-3,TRBV7-9,-,-,TGTGCCAGCAGCTTAGTGCGGGACACTTATGTCGATACGCAGTATTTT,CASSLVRDTYVDTQYF